The 30 T cell receptor beta chains below were found in one sample sequenced in a study of technical replicates of blood from four donors. Assay used: immunoSEQ multiplex PCR; TCRdb lists only in-frame clones, some missing. The table includes tens of thousands of clones, about 94% detected once. Sequencing used PBMCs. The receptors shown here come from a human donor in good health. Some clones in this sample may be carry-over from other donors' samples.

The CDR3 spells CSARQGDWTEAFF. CDR3 bases: TGCAGCGCCAGACAGGGGGATTGGACTGAAGCTTTCTTT. V is TRBV29-1 and J is TRBJ1-1; 9 nucleotides agree with TRBD1. V lost 7 bases, J lost 5 bases, and 8 bases stayed unmatched. The CDR3 consists of 13 residues. The V gene's germline CDR1 is SQVTM and CDR2 ANQGSEA.

The chain links TRBV4-3 to TRBJ1-1, with D possibly being TRBD1 (6 bases). In germline, CDR1 is LGHNA, CDR2 YSLEER. V lost 4 bases, J lost 1 base, and 19 bases lay in between. The CDR3 consists of 17 residues. This chain's CDR3 is CASSRNHRVLGNTEAFF. CDR3 nucleotide sequence: TGCGCCAGCAGCCGGAACCACAGGGTATTGGGGAACACTGAAGCTTTCTTT.

The V gene is TRBV7-8, the J gene TRBJ2-7, with a weak D call TRBD1 (6 bases). With 1 base removed from V and 3 bases from J, the gap between germline ends came to 10 bases. CDR1 is SGHVS and CDR2 is FQNEAQ in the germline V gene. The CDR3 consists of 14 residues. Written as DNA, the CDR3 is TGTGCCAGCAGCTTAGGACAGGCCAGCTACGAGCAGTACTTC. Translation gives CASSLGQASYEQYF.

The chain couples TRBV4-3 to TRBJ2-1; unclear D gene. This CDR3 is 16 amino acids long. The germline CDR1 and CDR2 sequences are LGHNA and YSLEER. Trimming took 9 bases from V and 2 from J, leaving 20 bases between them. The CDR3 is CASLTPRLEPYNEQFF. Here the CDR3 DNA reads TGCGCCAGTCTTACACCCCGACTCGAGCCCTACAATGAGCAGTTCTTC.

V is TRBV9 and J is TRBJ2-1; 9 bases align to TRBD2. Germline V lookup: CDR1 SGDLS, CDR2 YYNGEE. With 5 bases clipped from V and 5 bases from J, the junction kept 8 bases outside the gene matches. CDR3 length: 15 residues. CDR3 in amino acids: CASSDAGLANNEQFF. CDR3 in DNA: TGTGCCAGCAGTGATGCGGGACTAGCTAACAATGAGCAGTTCTTC.

This chain uses TRBV7-9 with TRBJ2-1; tentatively, D is TRBD1 (5 bases). The length of the CDR3 is 13 residues. Trimming removed 1 base from V and 12 bases from J, with 13 bases in between. Germline V CDR1 and CDR2: SEHNR, FQNEAQ (reference sequence). The CDR3 sequence: CASSLVADSLQFF. For the CDR3, the DNA is TGTGCCAGCAGCTTAGTAGCCGACAGTTTGCAGTTCTTC.

V gene TRBV7-9 combines with J gene TRBJ1-1, with D possibly matching TRBD1 (5 bases). V lost 3 bases and J lost 7, with 12 bases in between. This CDR3 region has 13 residues. Germline V gives CDR1 SEHNR, CDR2 FQNEAQ (reference sequence). CDR3 amino acids: CASSFEDSLEAFF. CDR3 coding DNA: TGTGCCAGCAGCTTCGAAGACAGCCTTGAAGCTTTCTTT.

The chain is built from TRBV18 and TRBJ2-2, with D possibly matching TRBD1 (5 bases). V lost 8 bases to trimming and J lost 4 bases, with 11 bases between them. The CDR3 is made up of 13 amino acids. Germline-derived CDR1 and CDR2 are KGHSH and LQKENI. The CDR3, as DNA: TGTGCCAGCGCGACAGTTACCACCGGGGAGCTGTTTTTT. This codes for CASATVTTGELFF.

The V call is TRBV6-5, the J call TRBJ2-7; 7 bases are shared with TRBD1. Trimming removed 2 bases from V and 11 bases from J; junction bases left unmatched: 6. This CDR3 has 12 amino acids. Germline CDR1 MNHEY, CDR2 SVGAGI. The CDR3: CASSYAGTAEYF. As DNA, the CDR3 is TGTGCCAGCAGTTACGCCGGGACAGCGGAGTACTTC.

This chain uses TRBV7-3 with TRBJ2-1; TRBD2 matches 7 bases. CDR3 length: 17 residues. V was pared by 0 bases and J by 2 bases, with 7 bases of the junction left unmatched. Germline loops: CDR1 SGHTA, CDR2 FQGTGA. This CDR3 reads CASSLTLGGRAYNEQFF. The CDR3 region has the DNA TGTGCCAGCAGCTTAACGCTTGGCGGGAGAGCCTACAATGAGCAGTTCTTC.

The gene calls are TRBV5-1 and TRBJ2-2, with 9 bases aligning to TRBD2. This CDR3 is built from 15 residues. Germline values: CDR1 SGHRS, CDR2 YFSETQ. Trimming took 3 bases from V and 4 from J; bases not matched to a gene: 4. The CDR3 spells CASSSLAGFTGELFF. In DNA, the CDR3 is TGCGCCAGCAGCTCTCTAGCGGGGTTCACCGGGGAGCTGTTTTTT.

V is TRBV15 and J is TRBJ1-3, with 12 bases aligning to TRBD1. Unmatched junction bases numbered 4, after V lost 5 bases and J lost 2 bases. The CDR3 contains 16 residues. The V gene's germline CDR1 is LNHNV and CDR2 YYDKDF (reference sequence). CDR3 sequence reads: CATSPRDRGPGNTIYF. CDR3 DNA: TGTGCCACCAGCCCCCGGGACAGGGGGCCTGGAAACACCATATATTTT.

The rearrangement uses TRBV4-1 and TRBJ1-2, with D perhaps matching TRBD1 (6 bases). This CDR3 contains 14 residues. V was shortened by 2 bases and J by 2 bases, with 9 bases between the two germline ends. The germline V gene has CDR1 MGHRA and CDR2 YSYEKL. The CDR3 loop reads CASSQLTGNYGYTF. The CDR3 nucleotides read TGCGCCAGCAGCCAATTAACAGGGAACTATGGCTACACCTTC.

The J gene is TRBJ2-4, the V gene TRBV7-9, with 11 bases identical to TRBD2. This CDR3 has 18 residues. Losses at the gene ends were 4 bases for V and 6 bases for J; bases not matched to a gene: 14. Per the germline V gene, CDR1 is SEHNR and CDR2 is FQNEAQ (reference sequence). DNA for the CDR3: TGTGCCAGCAGCTACCCGCCCCGACTAGCGGGATCCTCAAACATTCAGTACTTC. Translating gives CASSYPPRLAGSSNIQYF.

The chain combines TRBV14 with TRBJ2-5; no firm D call. There are 16 residues in the CDR3. CDR1 SGHDN and CDR2 FVKESK come from the germline V gene. Trimming took off 3 bases at V and 7 bases at J, with 21 bases between the two ends. CDR3 region: CASSHRGILKNPTQYF. CDR3 DNA sequence: TGTGCCAGCAGCCATCGAGGTATTCTAAAGAATCCGACCCAGTACTTC.

The chain recombines TRBV4-2 with TRBJ2-3, with no clear D. Between the trimmed V and J ends, which lost 3 bases and 2 bases, there was a span of 6 bases. This CDR3 comprises 13 residues. CDR1 and CDR2 from the germline V gene are LGHNA and YNFKEQ. This CDR3 reads CASSQAFTDTQYF. CDR3 DNA: TGTGCCAGCAGCCAGGCATTCACAGATACGCAGTATTTT.

The chain couples TRBV13 to TRBJ2-3, with 11 bases that match TRBD2. This CDR3 spans 16 amino acids. Germline V lookup: CDR1 PRHDT, CDR2 FYEKMQ (reference sequence). J was trimmed by 0 bases and V by 5 bases; bases with no gene match: 4. This chain's CDR3 is CASSRSGRVSTDTQYF. DNA for the CDR3: TGTGCCAGCAGCCGTAGCGGGAGGGTCAGCACAGATACGCAGTATTTT.

The rearrangement uses TRBV7-2 and TRBJ2-7; the match to TRBD1 covers 8 bases. V dropped 4 bases and J dropped 6; count of bases not matched to a gene: 2. CDR3 length: 12 residues. The V gene's germline CDR1 is SGHTA and CDR2 FQGNSA. CDR3 DNA: TGTGCCAGCAGCTATGGACAGGGCGAGCAGTACTTC. Translating gives CASSYGQGEQYF.

The V and J genes are TRBV7-9 and TRBJ1-2; no reliable D call. Trimming took off 5 bases at V and 10 bases at J, with 26 bases between the two ends. Germline V gives CDR1 SEHNR, CDR2 FQNEAQ (reference sequence). This CDR3 contains 16 residues. The CDR3, as DNA: TGTGCCAGCAGCGGATACGCAACGGGATACTCTATGGACTACACCTTC. Translating it yields CASSGYATGYSMDYTF.

This rearrangement joins TRBV25-1 to TRBJ2-3, with 11 bases aligning to TRBD2. With 0 bases clipped from V and 2 bases from J, the junction kept 1 base outside the gene matches. The germline V gene has CDR1 MGHDK and CDR2 SYGVNS. The CDR3 spans 16 residues. The CDR3 sequence: CASSEYSGRDTDTQYF. The CDR3 coding sequence is TGTGCCAGCAGTGAATATAGCGGGAGGGACACAGATACGCAGTATTTT.

The chain recombines TRBV5-4 with TRBJ2-5, with no clear D. CDR3 size: 13 residues. The V gene's germline CDR1 is SGHNT and CDR2 YYREEE (reference sequence). Trimming took 1 base from V and 4 from J, leaving 8 bases between them. The CDR3 bases are TGTGCCAGCAGCTTGCCAGAGGCAGAGACCCAGTACTTC. Its protein is CASSLPEAETQYF.

V gene TRBV7-2 combines with J gene TRBJ2-7, with 8 nucleotides matching TRBD1. After removal of 1 base from V and 3 bases from J, the junction contained 5 bases not matched to a gene. This CDR3 has 15 residues. The germline V gene has CDR1 SGHTA and CDR2 FQGNSA. CDR3 sequence (DNA): TGTGCCAGCAGCTTAGTTGACAGGGGCGACTACGAGCAGTACTTC. This translates into CASSLVDRGDYEQYF.

This chain uses TRBV5-1 with TRBJ2-7; D perhaps matches TRBD2 (7 bases). The CDR3 runs 13 residues. Germline V gene sequence: CDR1 SGHRS, CDR2 YFSETQ. V lost 4 bases and J 4 bases, leaving 12 bases between the germline ends. The CDR3 DNA sequence: TGCGCCAGCAGCGAGGGAGGGGGTTACGAGCAGTACTTC. It yields the protein CASSEGGGYEQYF. The full variable domain, its missing parts supplied by reference TRBV5-1 and TRBJ2-7, is KAGVTQTPRYLIKTRGQQVTLSCSPISGHRSVSWYQQTPGQGLQFLFEYFSETQRNKGNFPGRFSGRQFSNSRSEMNVSTLELGDSALYLCASSEGGGYEQYFGPGTRLTVT.

The chain is built from TRBV4-2 and TRBJ2-4; 8 positions agree with TRBD2. V lost 0 bases and J lost 1; bases outside the gene matches: 8. Germline CDR1 and CDR2: LGHNA and YNFKEQ. The CDR3 loop spans 18 amino acids. For the CDR3, the DNA is TGTGCCAGCAGCCAAGACCCTCGGGAGGGCCCGGCCAAAAACATTCAGTACTTC. Translating it yields CASSQDPREGPAKNIQYF.

This clone was counted only a few times. V gene TRBV4-3 combines with J gene TRBJ1-6; no definite D call. The CDR3 is 13 amino acids. Germline V gives CDR1 LGHNA, CDR2 YSLEER. The germline V and J ends were trimmed by 0 bases and 13 bases, with 10 bases remaining between them. The chain's CDR3 is CASSQDRWWPLHF. CDR3 nucleotide sequence: TGCGCCAGCAGCCAAGATCGGTGGTGGCCCCTCCACTTT.

This clone showed up just once. The chain employs TRBV25-1 and TRBJ1-2, with D uncertain. Germline CDR1 reads MGHDK; CDR2 reads SYGVNS. Trimming pared 2 bases from V and 4 bases from J, leaving 14 bases between. This CDR3 comprises 15 residues. CDR3 in amino acids: CASSEASGLTYGYTF. In nucleotides, the CDR3 is TGTGCCAGCAGTGAAGCCAGCGGACTGACCTATGGCTACACCTTC.

The V call is TRBV27, the J call TRBJ1-2; D is possibly TRBD1 (5 bases). The length of the CDR3 is 14 residues. V lost 0 bases and J 8 bases, leaving 13 bases between the germline ends. CDR1 and CDR2 (germline): MNHEY, SMNVEV (reference sequence). The CDR3 DNA follows: TGTGCCAGCAGTTTATCGATTGGGGCGGGAGGCTACACCTTC. Its translation: CASSLSIGAGGYTF.

The chain recombines TRBV4-2 with TRBJ2-2; perhaps TRBD1 as D (6 bases). Trimming stripped 4 bases from V and 2 bases from J, with 14 bases between. From germline, CDR1 is LGHNA and CDR2 YNFKEQ. The length of the CDR3 is 16 residues. This CDR3 is CASSPGRGSNTGELFF. CDR3 nucleotide sequence: TGTGCCAGCAGCCCGGGTAGGGGGAGTAACACCGGGGAGCTGTTTTTT.

The chain combines TRBV7-2 with TRBJ1-5, with a tentative D call TRBD1 (5 bases). The V and J ends lost 2 bases and 1 base respectively, with 12 bases between them. CDR1 is SGHTA, CDR2 FQGNSA, per germline. The CDR3 has 16 amino acids. As DNA, the CDR3 is TGTGCCAGCAGCTTATTCCCTTCAGGGAGCAATCAGCCCCAGCATTTT. Translating it yields CASSLFPSGSNQPQHF.

The CDR3 coding sequence is TGTGCCAGTAGCCGAGACAGGGACATGGATACGCAGTATTTT. Translated, it gives CASSRDRDMDTQYF. V is TRBV27 and J is TRBJ2-3; 7 bases fit TRBD1. Germline V gives CDR1 MNHEY, CDR2 SMNVEV (reference sequence). After removal of 9 bases from V and 6 bases from J, the junction contained 12 bases not matched to a gene. CDR3 size: 14 residues.